This entry lists 19 T cell receptor beta chains sequenced from one sample in a study of human T cells and chemical hapten exposure. Time point in this sample: pre-sensitization, week 0. Treatment noted: therapeutic diphenylcyclopropenone sensitization with weekly scalp DPC. MiXCR, run by TCRdb on the RACE reads, gives a single entry per CDR3 protein. The data show around 95,000 distinct CDR3 sequences, more than 10% seen once. The source material was whole blood, sampled in connection with sensitization to the hapten diphenylcyclopropenone (DPC). These receptors were obtained from a woman aged 60 to 75 with alopecia areata. Some clones in this sample may be carry-over from other donors' samples.

This rearrangement joins TRBV29-1 to TRBJ1-2; 8 bases map to TRBD1. The CDR3 length is 12 residues. From germline, CDR1 is SQVTM and CDR2 ANQGSEA. CDR3 nucleotides: TGCATCGTGGGGGACAGGAACTATGGCTACACCTTC. As protein: CIVGDRNYGYTF.

V gene TRBV9 combines with J gene TRBJ1-6; D call uncertain. The CDR3 totals 14 residues. Trimming left V 0 bases short and J 8 bases short, with 9 bases between. Looked up from germline, CDR1 is SGDLS and CDR2 is YYNGEE. The CDR3 sequence: CASSVDLRDSPLHF. The CDR3 region has the DNA TGTGCCAGCAGCGTAGATCTAAGGGATTCACCCCTCCACTTT.

This clonotype was picked up many times. Compared with germline, one end of the junction differs, possibly owing to a read error. V and J are TRBV5-5 and TRBJ1-1, with D unresolved. The germline CDR1 and CDR2 sequences are SGHKS and YYEKEE (reference sequence). This CDR3 has 14 residues. CDR3 in DNA: TGTGCCAGCAGCTTGGAACCTGGGAAGACTGAAGTTTTCTTT. Its protein is CASSLEPGKTEVFF.

The chain recombines TRBV10-3 with TRBJ2-5; tentatively, D is TRBD1 (6 bases). This CDR3 comprises 16 residues. The V gene lost 3 bases and the J gene lost 2 bases, with 16 bases spanning the gap. Per germline, CDR1 ENHRY and CDR2 SYGVKD. Here the CDR3 reads CAISEQGRAPQETQYF. Written as DNA, the CDR3 is TGTGCCATCAGTGAACAGGGAAGGGCACCACAAGAGACCCAGTACTTC.

This clonotype has only a few counts. V and J are TRBV6-5 and TRBJ1-1, with no clear D. The germline V gene has CDR1 MNHEY and CDR2 SVGAGI. The V and J ends lost 0 bases and 1 base respectively, with 12 bases between them. The CDR3 length is 16 residues. The CDR3 coding sequence is TGTGCCAGCAGTTACTCGAAATTAGCGGGGAACACTGAAGCTTTCTTT. Amino acids: CASSYSKLAGNTEAFF.

This clonotype was seen at least ten times. The chain combines TRBV18 with TRBJ1-1; D is uncertain. Germline-derived CDR1 and CDR2 are KGHSH and LQKENI. The CDR3 extends over 13 amino acids. Trimming took off 0 bases at V and 11 bases at J, with 13 bases between the two ends. The CDR3 is CASSPPSTRKAFF. The CDR3 DNA follows: TGTGCCAGCTCACCACCCTCGACCAGGAAGGCTTTCTTT.

A few counts support this clonotype. This chain joins TRBV6-6 and TRBJ1-5; TRBD1 is a possible D gene (5 bases). The V gene lost 4 bases and the J gene lost 5 bases, with 12 bases spanning the gap. CDR3 length equals 14 residues. CDR1 MNHNY and CDR2 SVGAGI come from the germline V gene (reference sequence). CDR3 DNA: TGTGCCAGCAGTTCGCAGGGAGGGTATCAGCCCCAGCATTTT. This gives the protein CASSSQGGYQPQHF.

J is TRBJ2-1 and V is TRBV27, with TRBD2 matching over 16 bases. Looked up from germline, CDR1 is MNHEY and CDR2 is SMNVEV (reference sequence). The J segment lost 4 bases and the V segment lost 10 bases, leaving 10 bases of the junction unmatched. The CDR3 consists of 17 residues. CDR3: CATKGTSGGAAYNEQFF. CDR3 in DNA: TGTGCCACCAAGGGGACTAGCGGGGGGGCTGCTTACAATGAGCAGTTCTTC.

This clonotype turned up a few times. The chain links TRBV5-5 to TRBJ1-6; no reliable D call. The CDR3 sequence is 12 residues long. Germline CDR1 is SGHKS and CDR2 is YYEKEE (reference sequence). Trimming took 0 bases from V and 7 from J, leaving 2 bases between them. The DNA of the CDR3 is TGTGCCAGCAGCTTGGGCAATTCACCCCTCCACTTT. Protein product: CASSLGNSPLHF.

This clonotype has more than one count but fewer than ten. J is TRBJ1-1 and V is TRBV11-1, with D possibly matching TRBD1 (6 bases). V lost 4 bases, J lost 8 bases, and 17 bases lay in between. The CDR3 runs 14 residues. CDR1 and CDR2 from the germline V gene are SGHAT and FQDESV (reference sequence). In DNA form, the CDR3 reads TGTGCCAGCAGCTCACAGGGCTCGGCGGGAGAAGCTTTCTTT. Encoded protein: CASSSQGSAGEAFF. The full variable domain, in which reference TRBV11-1 and TRBJ1-1 provide the parts outside the CDR3, is EAEVAQSPRYKITEKSQAVAFWCDPISGHATLYWYRQILGQGPELLVQFQDESVVDDSQLPKDRFSAERLKGVDSTLKIQPAELGDSAMYLCASSSQGSAGEAFFGQGTRLTVV.

This clonotype was seen more than once but under ten times. This chain joins TRBV6-1 and TRBJ2-7; D ambiguous. This CDR3 has 12 amino acids. V lost 7 bases and J lost 4, with 11 bases in between. CDR1 is MNHNS, CDR2 SASEGT, per germline. The CDR3 DNA sequence: TGTGCCAGCAACGGGCCTCCTTACGAGCAGTACTTC. It is translated as CASNGPPYEQYF.

The chain carries TRBV9 and TRBJ2-2; D remains unclear. The V end lost 0 bases, the J end lost 1 base, and 7 bases lay between the germline ends. This CDR3 is built from 15 residues. Germline CDR1 and CDR2: SGDLS and YYNGEE. CDR3 protein: CASSVGMVNTGELFF. The CDR3 nucleotides read TGTGCCAGCAGCGTAGGAATGGTGAACACCGGGGAGCTGTTTTTT.

This clonotype was seen more than once but under ten times. V gene TRBV9 combines with J gene TRBJ1-3; D is perhaps TRBD1 (5 bases). The V gene's germline CDR1 is SGDLS and CDR2 YYNGEE. There are 18 residues in the CDR3. Trimming took off 3 bases at V and 3 bases at J, with 22 bases between the two ends. The CDR3 DNA reads TGTGCCAGCAGCGGGCCACCACAAGGGGTGGCTTTTGGAAACACCATATATTTT. This encodes CASSGPPQGVAFGNTIYF.

The gene calls are TRBV30 and TRBJ1-3; 8 bases align to TRBD1. The trim removed 0 bases at V and 7 bases at J, leaving 2 bases unmatched. From germline, CDR1 is GTSNPN and CDR2 SVGIG (reference sequence). The CDR3 is 13 residues long. DNA of the CDR3: TGTGCCTGGAGTGTCCAGGGGGCCAACACCATATATTTT. As protein: CAWSVQGANTIYF.

This clonotype was counted at least ten times. The rearrangement links TRBV10-3 to TRBJ2-7, with 7 bases matching TRBD1. This CDR3 spans 13 amino acids. With V trimmed by 5 bases and J by 5 bases, 6 bases remained unmatched. Germline values: CDR1 ENHRY, CDR2 SYGVKD. The chain's CDR3 is CAISKPQGNEQYF. The DNA of the CDR3 is TGTGCCATCAGTAAACCACAGGGGAACGAGCAGTACTTC.

This clonotype was counted at least ten times. The CDR3 nucleotides are TGTGCCAGCGGGGGACAGAACACTGAAGCTTTCTTT. Amino acids: CASGGQNTEAFF. The chain couples TRBV7-9 to TRBJ1-1, with D maybe TRBD1 (6 bases). Trimming cost V 8 bases and J 1 base, with 8 bases left between them. Germline CDR1 and CDR2: SEHNR and FQNEAQ (reference sequence). The CDR3 totals 12 residues.

The table lists this clonotype with many counts. The chain joins TRBV10-1 to TRBJ2-2, with 7 bases lining up with TRBD2. The CDR3 spans 14 residues. Germline V gene lookup returns CDR1 WNHNN and CDR2 SYGVQD (reference sequence). V gave up 6 bases and J gave up 3 bases; unmatched junction bases: 4. Written as DNA, the CDR3 is TGCGCCAGCAGACCGGGGAGGGACACCGGGGAGCTGTTTTTT. This translates into CASRPGRDTGELFF.

This chain joins TRBV29-1 and TRBJ2-5; perhaps D is TRBD1 or TRBD2 (5 bases each). This CDR3 is built from 13 residues. Germline CDR1 and CDR2: SQVTM and ANQGSEA. Trimming cost V 5 bases and J 1 base, with 11 bases left between them. CDR3: CSVRDAFQETQYF. CDR3 bases: TGCAGCGTTCGGGACGCGTTCCAAGAGACCCAGTACTTC.

This clonotype appeared many times. The chain combines TRBV20-1 with TRBJ2-3; 12 bases are shared with TRBD2. Germline loops: CDR1 DFQATT, CDR2 SNEGSKA (reference sequence). CDR3 size: 16 residues. With 0 bases clipped from V and 1 base from J, the junction kept 2 bases outside the gene matches. CDR3 amino acids: CSAREASGGGTDTQYF. As DNA, the CDR3 is TGCAGTGCTAGAGAAGCTAGCGGGGGGGGCACAGATACGCAGTATTTT.